This T cell receptor (beta chain) was captured by sequencing in a study of T cells in localized non-small cell lung cancer. A remark on this clone: Its cognate antigen is unknown.

This table comes from immunoSEQ multiplex PCR, and its TCRdb copy is limited to in-frame clones, with some not included. The sample has tens of thousands of clones, roughly 81% seen once; the top ten hold less than 15%. Study findings and constraints: Adjacent lung had a median roughly 60 of the 100 largest tumor clones. Because researchers sequenced only one region of the tumor, heterogeneity is still possible. Density of T cells in blood, when higher, went with longer overall survival.

The V gene's germline CDR1 is SEHNR and CDR2 FQNEAQ (reference sequence). The CDR3 is 16 residues long. The trim removed 2 bases at V and 6 bases at J, leaving 7 bases unmatched. The chain is built from TRBV7-9 and TRBJ1-4, with 9 bases lining up with TRBD1. The sequence was collected from a female donor at least 60 years old with stage I lung adenocarcinoma. The source was peripheral blood, collected before any cancer treatment. The CDR3 DNA follows: TGTGCCAGCAGCTTATCGGACAGGGGAGCCCATGAAAAACTGTTTTTT. This gives the protein CASSLSDRGAHEKLFF.